The source of this T cell receptor beta chain is a study of blood T cells in healthy people across ages. Study results and limitations: With unsorted PBMCs, a conclusive comparison of naive versus antigen-experienced cells was not possible.

On this clonotype: Antigen: not known.

For the second PCR, which ran for 7 to 11 cycles, a sample-barcoded 5' primer and a J-beta primer mix were used. A single record per CDR3 protein comes from TCRdb applying MiXCR to the 5' RACE reads. The table has hundreds of thousands of distinct CDR3 sequences, around 45% seen once. CDR1 and CDR2 (germline): SNHLY, FYNNEI. V gave up 8 bases and J gave up 3 bases, with 14 bases separating them. CDR3 length equals 13 residues. Peripheral blood, 9.5 to 10 milliliters per donor, was collected. The specimen was blood. The chain uses TRBV2 and TRBJ2-7, with no clear D. The receptor was isolated from a man aged 55 to 70 in good health. DNA of the CDR3: TGTGCCAGCGTTCGTGGCTCATACTACGAGCAGTACTTC. Translation gives CASVRGSYYEQYF.